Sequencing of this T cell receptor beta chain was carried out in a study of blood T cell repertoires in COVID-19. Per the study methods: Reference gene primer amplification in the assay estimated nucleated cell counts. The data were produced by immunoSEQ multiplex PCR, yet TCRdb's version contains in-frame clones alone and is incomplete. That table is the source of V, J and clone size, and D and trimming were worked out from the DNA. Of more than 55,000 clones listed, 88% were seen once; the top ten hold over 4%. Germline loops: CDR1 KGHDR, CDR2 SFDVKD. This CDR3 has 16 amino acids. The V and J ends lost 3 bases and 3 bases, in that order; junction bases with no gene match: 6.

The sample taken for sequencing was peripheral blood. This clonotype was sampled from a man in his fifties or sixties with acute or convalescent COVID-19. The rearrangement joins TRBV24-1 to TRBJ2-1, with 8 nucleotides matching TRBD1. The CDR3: CATSDRTGKGYNEQFF. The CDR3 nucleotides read TGTGCCACCAGTGATCGGACAGGGAAGGGCTACAATGAGCAGTTCTTC.